This note documents a single T cell receptor (beta chain) sequence. The data belong to a study of control samples from healthy donors and cancer patients. TCRdb's copy holds only in-frame clones and misses some; the assay was immunoSEQ multiplex PCR. The sample holds 78,000 or so clones; roughly 84% are singletons and the top ten take around 5.7%. This TCR was sampled from a woman aged 50 to 65 in good health. Sequencing used blood.

CDR3 nucleotide sequence: TGCGCCAGCAGCTTCAGTGGGACCACCGGGGAGCTGTTTTTT. Translating it yields CASSFSGTTGELFF. J is TRBJ2-2 and V is TRBV5-1, with D tentatively TRBD1 or TRBD2 (5 bases each). Germline CDR1 and CDR2: SGHRS and YFSETQ. Trimming took off 2 bases at V and 4 bases at J, with 9 bases between the two ends. The CDR3 sequence is 14 residues long.